The 8 T cell receptor beta chains below were found in one sample sequenced in a study of blood T cells in healthy people across ages. Through a sample-barcoded 5' primer and a J-beta primer mix, a second PCR was run for roughly 7 to 11 cycles. One entry per CDR3 protein results from TCRdb running MiXCR on the 5' RACE reads. The repertoire includes roughly 700,000 distinct CDR3 sequences, 49% of them detected once, and roughly 30% sits in the top ten. Sequencing was performed on blood. The receptor set was obtained from a woman aged 60-75 years in good health.

This chain joins TRBV27 and TRBJ2-7, with TRBD1 matching over 11 bases. The CDR3 spans 15 residues. Per the germline V gene, CDR1 is MNHEY and CDR2 is SMNVEV (reference sequence). The V and J ends lost 8 bases and 5 bases, in that order; junction bases with no gene match: 11. The DNA for the CDR3 is TGTGCCAGCTCAACCGGGACAGGGGGAAGCGACGAGCAGTACTTC. This codes for CASSTGTGGSDEQYF.

This clonotype was seen a few times. The chain recombines TRBV4-2 with TRBJ2-6; 10 bases match TRBD1. There are 18 residues in the CDR3. J gave up 2 bases and V 0 bases, and 4 bases lay outside the gene matches. Germline CDR1 is LGHNA and CDR2 is YNFKEQ. The chain's CDR3 is CASSQEGQGYAGANVLTF. CDR3 DNA: TGTGCCAGCAGCCAAGAGGGACAGGGGTATGCTGGGGCCAACGTCCTGACTTTC.

This clonotype came up a few times. This chain connects TRBV27 to TRBJ2-1; 11 bases line up with TRBD2. V gave up 4 bases and J gave up 9 bases; unmatched junction bases: 8. Per germline, CDR1 MNHEY and CDR2 SMNVEV (reference sequence). The CDR3 has 15 amino acids. CDR3 amino acids: CASSSISGRVGEQFF. DNA of the CDR3: TGTGCCAGCAGTTCGATTAGCGGGAGGGTGGGTGAGCAGTTCTTC.

The chain uses TRBV9 and TRBJ1-2; a weak D match, TRBD1 (5 bases). The CDR3 spans 15 residues. In germline, CDR1 is SGDLS, CDR2 YYNGEE. V was cut by 0 bases and J by 3 bases, with 12 bases left in between. The CDR3 sequence: CASSVDPGRDYGYTF. CDR3 DNA: TGTGCCAGCAGCGTAGATCCGGGGCGCGACTATGGCTACACCTTC.

This chain uses TRBV7-9 with TRBJ2-7, with 8 bases aligning to TRBD1. The V gene's germline CDR1 is SEHNR and CDR2 FQNEAQ (reference sequence). Trimming at V came to 5 bases and at J to 0 bases, leaving 9 bases not matched to a gene. The CDR3 is 16 amino acids. CDR3 residues: CASSQVGQGGSYEQYF. CDR3 sequence (DNA): TGTGCCAGCAGCCAAGTAGGACAGGGAGGCTCCTACGAGCAGTACTTC.

The chain is built from TRBV3-1 and TRBJ1-2; D is unresolved. CDR3 length: 12 residues. The V end lost 2 bases, the J end lost 4 bases, and 5 bases lay between the germline ends. The germline gives CDR1 LGHDT, CDR2 YNNKEL (reference sequence). In DNA form, the CDR3 reads TGTGCCAGCAGCCAATTGCGCTATGGCTACACCTTC. It specifies CASSQLRYGYTF.

This chain links TRBV4-2 with TRBJ2-1, with a tentative D call TRBD2 (5 bases). This CDR3 has 16 residues. The V and J ends lost 0 bases and 6 bases respectively, with 15 bases between them. Germline assignment: CDR1 LGHNA and CDR2 YNFKEQ. The DNA of the CDR3 is TGTGCCAGCAGCCAAGATTTAATTTACGAGGGCAATGAGCAGTTCTTC. This gives the protein CASSQDLIYEGNEQFF.

This clonotype was seen a handful of times. CDR3 loop: CASSEWGRGTETQYF. In nucleotides, the CDR3 is TGTGCCAGCAGTGAATGGGGTCGAGGTACGGAGACCCAGTACTTC. The rearrangement uses TRBV25-1 and TRBJ2-5; D ambiguous. The V gene's germline CDR1 is MGHDK and CDR2 SYGVNS. Trimming shortened V by 1 base and J by 5 bases, and 14 bases separated the two germline ends. The CDR3 has 15 residues.